Below are 30 T cell receptor beta chains sequenced from a single sample in a study of CD8 T cells in ankylosing spondylitis. Overall study results and limits: Seemingly distinctive of ankylosing spondylitis blood was a TCR beta motif formed by eight highly homologous variants.

TCRdb passed the 5' RACE reads through MiXCR, listing each CDR3 protein once. The sample lists about 510,000 distinct CDR3 sequences; approximately 5% were seen once. These receptors' antigens are unknown. Specimen: blood, either unsorted or a sorted T cell fraction (not recorded which). The source is a male donor with ankylosing spondylitis.

This clonotype was seen many times. The chain has TRBV4-2 and TRBJ1-1; weak D call: TRBD1 (5 bases). V dropped 0 bases and J dropped 5 bases, with 16 bases sitting between them. The CDR3 loop spans 16 amino acids. CDR1 is LGHNA and CDR2 is YNFKEQ in the germline V gene. CDR3 in DNA: TGTGCCAGCAGCCAAGATAGGGCCCATTCAGGGACTGAAGCTTTCTTT. This encodes CASSQDRAHSGTEAFF.

This clonotype occurred many times. CDR3 sequence: CASGPGTNYGYTF. The CDR3, as DNA: TGTGCCAGCGGTCCCGGGACTAACTATGGCTACACCTTC. The chain uses TRBV6-6 and TRBJ1-2; D ambiguous. The germline V and J ends were trimmed by 8 bases and 0 bases, with 10 bases remaining between them. CDR1 is MNHNY and CDR2 is SVGAGI in the germline V gene (reference sequence). This CDR3 has 13 amino acids.

This clonotype was seen more than once but under ten times. The rearrangement links TRBV20-1 to TRBJ2-5; weak D call: TRBD1 (5 bases). Germline V gene sequence: CDR1 DFQATT, CDR2 SNEGSKA (reference sequence). Deletions cut 3 bases from V and 4 bases from J, with 15 bases between. The CDR3 totals 14 residues. The CDR3 loop reads CSARDAGLGETQYF. The CDR3 coding sequence is TGCAGTGCTAGGGATGCAGGGTTGGGAGAGACCCAGTACTTC.

Concerning this clonotype: Possible read error: a much larger clone is one base away. The V gene is TRBV5-1, the J gene TRBJ2-2, with 7 bases that match TRBD1. Germline CDR1 reads SGHRS; CDR2 reads YFSETQ. The CDR3 is made up of 15 amino acids. After removal of 4 bases from V and 6 bases from J, the junction contained 9 bases not matched to a gene. DNA for the CDR3: TGCGCCAGCAGCCGGTTGACAGGGCCCGCCGGGGAGCTGTTTTTT. Its translation: CASSRLTGPAGELFF.

This clonotype was recorded at least ten times. This chain links TRBV20-1 with TRBJ1-4; 9 bases match TRBD1. V shed 5 bases, J shed 12 bases, and the junction held 7 bases outside the gene matches. This CDR3 contains 12 residues. The germline V gene encodes CDR1 DFQATT and CDR2 SNEGSKA (reference sequence). CDR3 sequence: CSAFRQGDQLFF. In DNA, the CDR3 is TGCAGTGCTTTTCGACAGGGGGACCAACTGTTTTTT.

This clonotype showed up many times. This rearrangement joins TRBV13 to TRBJ2-1; TRBD2 matches at 9 bases. Germline V gene lookup returns CDR1 PRHDT and CDR2 FYEKMQ (reference sequence). The CDR3 is made up of 15 amino acids. Trimming at V came to 6 bases and at J to 4 bases, leaving 7 bases not matched to a gene. Here the CDR3 DNA reads TGTGCCAGCAGAACGGCGGGGGGGGGATACAATGAGCAGTTCTTC. Protein product: CASRTAGGGYNEQFF.

This clonotype was found many times. The CDR3 DNA is TGTGCCAGCAGTTTGCGAAAAGCGGGAGGGTCGGATACGCAGTATTTT. This translates into CASSLRKAGGSDTQYF. The chain links TRBV12-3 or TRBV12-4 to TRBJ2-3, with 10 positions matching TRBD2. This CDR3 spans 16 amino acids. J gave up 6 bases and V 3 bases, and 9 bases lay outside the gene matches.

Ten or more counts support this clonotype. V usage is TRBV11-2 and J usage is TRBJ1-5, with 9 positions matching TRBD1. The CDR3 runs 14 residues. Germline assignment: CDR1 SGHAT and CDR2 FQNNGV. The J segment lost 4 bases and the V segment lost 5 bases, leaving 3 bases of the junction unmatched. The CDR3 DNA sequence: TGTGCCAGCAGCACAGACAGGGGGAATCAGCCCCAGCATTTT. This encodes CASSTDRGNQPQHF.

This clonotype was recorded many times. The V and J genes are TRBV7-9 and TRBJ1-2; perhaps TRBD1 as D (5 bases). The CDR3 runs 16 residues. Deletions cut 4 bases from V and 4 bases from J, with 19 bases between. Looked up from germline, CDR1 is SEHNR and CDR2 is FQNEAQ (reference sequence). CDR3 sequence: CASSSPSTARVYGYTF. CDR3 in DNA: TGTGCCAGCAGCTCCCCCTCGACAGCTCGCGTCTATGGCTACACCTTC.

This clonotype has ten or more counts. The rearrangement links TRBV20-1 to TRBJ1-2; no reliable D call. Germline V CDR1 and CDR2: DFQATT, SNEGSKA (reference sequence). V was shortened by 3 bases and J by 4 bases, with 9 bases between the two germline ends. CDR3 size: 12 residues. CDR3 residues: CSASKGVYGYTF. CDR3 coding DNA: TGCAGTGCTAGCAAGGGAGTCTATGGCTACACCTTC.

This clonotype was detected ten times or more. This chain joins TRBV7-2 and TRBJ1-4, with D unresolved. This CDR3 has 17 residues. Germline V lookup: CDR1 SGHTA, CDR2 FQGNSA. V lost 5 bases and J lost 0, with 16 bases in between. The CDR3: CASSPGRNPATNEKLFF. CDR3 in DNA: TGTGCCAGCAGCCCAGGTCGGAACCCTGCAACTAATGAAAAACTGTTTTTT.

This clonotype has ten or more counts. The chain joins TRBV6-5 to TRBJ1-5; D is unclear. The CDR3 loop spans 14 amino acids. V was clipped by 2 bases and J by 4 bases, with 9 bases between them. The germline gives CDR1 MNHEY, CDR2 SVGAGI. CDR3 sequence (DNA): TGTGCCAGCAGTTACGTCGGCGGGAATCAGCCCCAGCATTTT. Amino acids: CASSYVGGNQPQHF.

This clonotype was seen ten or more times. The rearrangement uses TRBV28 and TRBJ2-5, with D possibly called TRBD1 or TRBD2 (5 bases each). This CDR3 contains 13 residues. From germline, CDR1 is MDHEN and CDR2 SYDVKM. V was clipped by 3 bases and J by 9 bases, with 14 bases between them. The CDR3 DNA reads as TGTGCCAGCAGTTTCGGGAATTGGGGGTCCCAGTACTTC. Translation: CASSFGNWGSQYF.

This clonotype was detected ten times or more. The chain joins TRBV4-3 to TRBJ1-4, with no clear D. CDR1 is LGHNA, CDR2 YSLEER, per germline. The CDR3 consists of 14 residues. V was trimmed by 4 bases and J by 4 bases, leaving 10 bases between them. The CDR3 spells CASSLAGYNEKLFF. The CDR3 DNA sequence: TGCGCCAGCAGCCTAGCTGGGTATAATGAAAAACTGTTTTTT.

This clonotype was seen repeatedly, ten times or more. The chain has TRBV20-1 and TRBJ2-7; a weak D match, TRBD2 (5 bases). Trimming took 1 base from V and 0 from J, leaving 13 bases between them. This CDR3 comprises 15 residues. Per germline, CDR1 DFQATT and CDR2 SNEGSKA (reference sequence). CDR3 in DNA: TGCAGTGCTAGAGTAGCGCGGGTTAGCTCCTACGAGCAGTACTTC. Its protein product is CSARVARVSSYEQYF.

This clonotype was found a few times. The junction shows a germline mismatch at one end, possibly a read error. The chain links TRBV20-1 to TRBJ2-1; 12 nucleotides match TRBD2. The CDR3 runs 16 residues. Germline V gene sequence: CDR1 DFQATT, CDR2 SNEGSKA (reference sequence). This CDR3 is CCANAGLAGSYNEQFF. The CDR3 coding sequence is TGCTGTGCTAACGCTGGACTAGCGGGGTCCTACAATGAGCAGTTCTTC.

This clonotype was seen many times. The gene calls are TRBV20-1 and TRBJ2-5, with 8 bases fitting TRBD1. This CDR3 is built from 13 residues. The V segment lost 5 bases and the J segment 2 bases; nucleotides outside the gene matches: 4. The V gene's germline CDR1 is DFQATT and CDR2 SNEGSKA (reference sequence). The CDR3 DNA is TGCAGTGCTGGACAGGGCTTTCAAGAGACCCAGTACTTC. Amino acids: CSAGQGFQETQYF.

The rearrangement links TRBV20-1 to TRBJ2-3; D possibly corresponds to TRBD2 (5 bases). CDR1 DFQATT and CDR2 SNEGSKA come from the germline V gene (reference sequence). Trimming removed 0 bases from V and 0 bases from J, with 13 bases in between. This CDR3 comprises 16 residues. The CDR3 DNA reads as TGCAGTGCTAGAGATAATCAGGACTGGAGCACAGATACGCAGTATTTT. The encoded protein is CSARDNQDWSTDTQYF.

The rearrangement uses TRBV6-1 and TRBJ2-1; D is uncertain. Trimming took 1 base from V and 7 from J, leaving 8 bases between them. The length of the CDR3 is 13 residues. Per the germline V gene, CDR1 is MNHNS and CDR2 is SASEGT. The CDR3 DNA reads as TGTGCCAGCAGTGAAGTGCCCGAAAATGAGCAGTTCTTC. Translated: CASSEVPENEQFF.

This clonotype was recorded many times. V gene TRBV28 combines with J gene TRBJ1-4; maybe TRBD1 (5 bases). The CDR3 totals 15 residues. Between the trimmed V and J ends, which lost 3 bases and 8 bases, there was a span of 16 bases. Per the germline V gene, CDR1 is MDHEN and CDR2 is SYDVKM. The CDR3 here is CASSFGGGRREKLFF. CDR3 coding DNA: TGTGCCAGCAGTTTCGGGGGAGGTCGACGAGAAAAACTGTTTTTT.

In its sample, this clonotype was seen a few times. The genes are TRBV7-2 and TRBJ2-1; D may be TRBD1 or TRBD2 (5 bases each). Germline loops: CDR1 SGHTA, CDR2 FQGNSA. The V end lost 1 base, the J end lost 3 bases, and 7 bases lay between the germline ends. The CDR3 loop spans 14 amino acids. The CDR3 coding sequence is TGTGCCAGCAGCTTAGAGAGGGGCTACAATGAGCAGTTCTTC. Protein product: CASSLERGYNEQFF.

This clonotype appeared many times. V is TRBV6-5 and J is TRBJ2-3, with a weak D call TRBD2 (6 bases). V was trimmed by 2 bases and J by 4 bases, leaving 10 bases between them. Germline V gene lookup returns CDR1 MNHEY and CDR2 SVGAGI. The CDR3 covers 14 residues. CDR3 coding DNA: TGTGCCAGCAGTTACACACTAGCATCAGATACGCAGTATTTT. It codes for CASSYTLASDTQYF.

This clonotype was seen a few times. One end of the junction varies from germline; a read error may be responsible. The chain combines TRBV30 with TRBJ2-3, with a tentative D call TRBD2 (5 bases). The CDR3 loop spans 13 amino acids. Germline V gene data show CDR1 as GTSNPN and CDR2 as SVGIG (reference sequence). The CDR3 DNA sequence: TGTGCCTGGAGTGGGGCTAGCATAGATACGCAGTATTTT. Translating gives CAWSGASIDTQYF. The full variable domain, with the rest looked up from reference TRBV30 and TRBJ2-3, is SQTIHQWPATLVQPVGSPLSLECTVEGTSNPNLYWYRQAAGRGLQLLFYSVGIGQISSEVPQNLSASRPQDRQFILSSKKLLLSDSGFYLCAWSGASIDTQYFGPGTRLTVL.

This clonotype has a count of ten or more. The chain links TRBV20-1 to TRBJ2-1; D is undetermined. The V gene's germline CDR1 is DFQATT and CDR2 SNEGSKA (reference sequence). Trimming cost V 3 bases and J 6 bases, with 6 bases left between them. The CDR3 covers 11 residues. The CDR3 DNA sequence: TGCAGTGCTAGGAGCATCAATGAGCAGTTCTTC. Encoded protein: CSARSINEQFF.

At least ten counts were recorded for this clonotype. The chain combines TRBV12-3 or TRBV12-4 with TRBJ2-3, with D tentatively TRBD1 (5 bases). CDR3 length: 13 amino acids. The V gene lost 4 bases and the J gene lost 2 bases, with 7 bases spanning the gap. DNA for the CDR3: TGTGCCAGCAGTTCGGACAACACAGATACGCAGTATTTT. This codes for CASSSDNTDTQYF.

The genes are TRBV28 and TRBJ2-5; perhaps TRBD2 as D (6 bases). Germline V gene lookup returns CDR1 MDHEN and CDR2 SYDVKM. V was clipped by 2 bases and J by 1 base, with 11 bases between them. The CDR3 length is 15 residues. The CDR3 DNA follows: TGTGCCAGCAGTTTACCCCCGGGAGCCCAAGAGACCCAGTACTTC. It is translated as CASSLPPGAQETQYF.

This clonotype was counted ten times or more. The chain carries TRBV4-3 and TRBJ1-4; 7 bases match TRBD1. CDR3 length: 15 residues. The germline gives CDR1 LGHNA, CDR2 YSLEER. V lost 4 bases to trimming and J lost 8 bases; unmatched junction nucleotides: 10. As DNA, the CDR3 is TGCGCCAGCAGCCGTACTCTCCAGGGGGGCGAAAAACTGTTTTTT. Translating gives CASSRTLQGGEKLFF.

This clonotype has a count of ten or more. The chain couples TRBV4-1 to TRBJ1-5; D is ambiguous. Germline V gene data show CDR1 as MGHRA and CDR2 as YSYEKL. Between the trimmed V and J ends, which lost 3 bases and 6 bases, there was a span of 18 bases. The CDR3 is 16 amino acids. The CDR3 DNA is TGCGCCAGCAGCCATAGTTTCGTGGATTCGAGTCAGCCCCAGCATTTT. Amino acid sequence: CASSHSFVDSSQPQHF.

In its sample, this clonotype was seen many times. The chain is built from TRBV29-1 and TRBJ2-7; possible D gene TRBD1, 5 bases. The CDR3 loop spans 16 amino acids. The V and J ends lost 5 bases and 7 bases respectively, with 27 bases between them. Germline V gene lookup returns CDR1 SQVTM and CDR2 ANQGSEA. The CDR3: CSVNGPRAGPLREQYF. In nucleotides, the CDR3 is TGCAGCGTTAATGGTCCCAGGGCAGGACCCTTGAGGGAGCAGTACTTC.

There are many counts of this clonotype. The V call is TRBV7-9, the J call TRBJ1-2, with D maybe TRBD1 (5 bases). CDR1 is SEHNR, CDR2 FQNEAQ, per germline (reference sequence). V was cut by 1 base and J by 8 bases, with 11 bases left in between. This CDR3 is built from 13 residues. The CDR3 sequence: CASSLGQQGGYTF. The CDR3 DNA reads as TGTGCCAGCAGCTTAGGACAGCAGGGAGGCTACACCTTC.